The 3 T cell receptor beta chains in this list originate from one sample, sequenced in a study of T cell changes during pregnancy in multiple sclerosis. Assay: immunoSEQ multiplex PCR; the TCRdb copy retains only in-frame clones and omits some. The data contain 30,000 to 45,000 clones, around nine tenths of them seen just once; the ten biggest clones take up 7.8%. The source was CD8+ T cells from peripheral blood mononuclear cells, collected before pregnancy. Receptors were obtained from a female donor with multiple sclerosis, enrolled in a pregnancy study.

The chain recombines TRBV15 with TRBJ2-1; D is possibly TRBD1 (5 bases). V lost 5 bases and J 8 bases, leaving 13 bases between the germline ends. The CDR3 loop spans 13 amino acids. Germline loops: CDR1 LNHNV, CDR2 YYDKDF (reference sequence). The CDR3 coding sequence is TGTGCCACCAGCGACAGCCCGGCAGATGAGCAGTTCTTC. This sequence encodes CATSDSPADEQFF.

The rearrangement uses TRBV23-1 and TRBJ2-1, with a tentative D call TRBD2 (6 bases). TRBV23-1 is identified as an open reading frame with a role that is uncertain. This CDR3 has 12 residues. V dropped 8 bases and J dropped 6 bases, with 11 bases sitting between them. The CDR3 is CASGPEGNEQFF. The CDR3 nucleotides are TGCGCCAGCGGGCCGGAGGGCAATGAGCAGTTCTTC.

The chain recombines TRBV7-9 with TRBJ2-5; 11 bases fit TRBD2. The CDR3 extends over 16 amino acids. V dropped 7 bases and J dropped 4; count of bases not matched to a gene: 11. Looked up from germline, CDR1 is SEHNR and CDR2 is FQNEAQ (reference sequence). CDR3 sequence reads: CASTPFSGRARETQYF. CDR3 nucleotide sequence: TGTGCCAGCACACCCTTTAGCGGGAGGGCCCGAGAGACCCAGTACTTC.